The rows below give T cell receptor beta chains drawn from one sample of a study of blood T cell repertoires in COVID-19. The protocol was immunoSEQ multiplex PCR, while the TCRdb copy is restricted to in-frame clones and leaves out a portion. The repertoire holds around 29,000 clones, with roughly 90% as singletons. The sequencing input was peripheral blood. The receptor source for this set is a human donor in a cohort sampled during active COVID-19. The CDR3 runs from the conserved cysteine through the conserved F or W. D genes are given only for firm matches. Not every row has a clone size; where given, it reads once, few, many or a size class.

D	size	J	V	DNA	CDR3
.	.	TRBJ2-3	TRBV14	TGTGCCCCAGCTTTTGGGACAGCGGGGGCCCCTCCCGATACGCAGTATTTT	CAPAFGTAGAPPDTQYF
TRBD1	.	TRBJ2-2	TRBV7-9	TGTGCCAGCAGCATTGGACAGGGGGCAATGGACACCGGGGAGCTGTTTTTT	CASSIGQGAMDTGELFF
.	.	TRBJ1-1	TRBV28	TGTGCCAGCAGTTTAGAAGTGGGCGCGTCTTTCTTT	CASSLEVGASFF
TRBD1	.	TRBJ1-4	TRBV2	TGTGCCAGCAGAACCGGGGGACAGGGCCATGAAAAACTGTTTTTT	CASRTGGQGHEKLFF
TRBD1	.	TRBJ1-4	TRBV5-6	TGTGCCAGCAGCCCACAGGGGGATAATGAAAAACTGTTTTTT	CASSPQGDNEKLFF
.	few	TRBJ2-1	TRBV27	TGTGCCAGCAGTTTGCGGGGGCCGCTCGATGAGCAGTTCTTC	CASSLRGPLDEQFF
.	.	TRBJ1-1	TRBV6-1	TGTGCCAGCAGTGAATTTATACAGGTAGTAACTGAAGCTTTCTTT	CASSEFIQVVTEAFF
.	.	TRBJ2-2	TRBV21-1	TGTGCCAGCAGCAAACTTAGTGCAACGGGATTTTTCACCGGGGAGCTGTTTTTT	CASSKLSATGFFTGELFF
.	.	TRBJ2-7	TRBV19	TGTGCCAGTAGTATAGCGGGGACAACTTCGCCCTACGAGCAGTACTTC	CASSIAGTTSPYEQYF
.	.	TRBJ1-2	TRBV6-6	TGTGCCAGCAGTTACTCCCCCAATGGCTACACCTTC	CASSYSPNGYTF
.	.	TRBJ1-1	TRBV5-6	TGTGCCAGCAGCTTGCGGGGGGCTGAAGCTTTCTTT	CASSLRGAEAFF
TRBD1	.	TRBJ1-2	TRBV6-4	TGTGCCAGCAGTGACTCTCGACAGGGGTATGGCTACACCTTC	CASSDSRQGYGYTF
TRBD2	.	TRBJ2-5	TRBV7-9	TGTGCCAGCAGCCCCCTTAGCGGGGGTCTTGAGACCCAGTACTTC	CASSPLSGGLETQYF
.	.	TRBJ2-7	TRBV3-1/TRBV3-2	TGTGCCAGCAGCCAAGGCGCCACGATCTACGAGCAGTACTTC	CASSQGATIYEQYF
TRBD2	.	TRBJ2-1	TRBV4-2	TGTGCCAGCAGGCAAGGGAGTAGCGGGGACTCCTACAATGAGCAGTTCTTC	CASRQGSSGDSYNEQFF
TRBD2	.	TRBJ2-1	TRBV6-4	TGTGCCAGCAGTACTAGCGGGGGGGCCAATGAGCAGTTCTTC	CASSTSGGANEQFF